What follows is one TCR beta chain and its context. The target antigen is unknown. TCR alpha and beta CDR3s were amplified from mRNA by semiquantitative ARM-PCR. Exponential amplification used communal superprimers after tagged nested gene-specific primers in ARM-PCR. TCRdb re-analysed the multiplex PCR reads in MiXCR, keeping a single row per CDR3 protein. This table has a few thousand distinct CDR3 sequences, around 75% appearing once. The CDR3 contains 13 residues. Trimming left V 5 bases short and J 3 bases short, with 9 bases between. The sample is drawn from a study of relationships among human T cell subsets. Study-wide results and caveats: Many CDR3s were shared across Th1, Th2 and regulatory subsets. Clones with over 100 reads held over 55% of CD8+ cytotoxic sequences. Across seven subsets, gene usage, CDR3 length and N-additions did not differ significantly. A couple of pan T samples, processed alongside pan B cells, lack T cell counts.

V and J are TRBV12-3 or TRBV12-4 and TRBJ2-3; D is ambiguous. This receptor was identified in a man aged 35 to 55 in good health. Sequenced input: total T cells sorted from blood. The DNA of the CDR3 is TGTGCCAGCAGTAGCCGACGTACAGATACGCAGTATTTT. The encoded protein is CASSSRRTDTQYF.